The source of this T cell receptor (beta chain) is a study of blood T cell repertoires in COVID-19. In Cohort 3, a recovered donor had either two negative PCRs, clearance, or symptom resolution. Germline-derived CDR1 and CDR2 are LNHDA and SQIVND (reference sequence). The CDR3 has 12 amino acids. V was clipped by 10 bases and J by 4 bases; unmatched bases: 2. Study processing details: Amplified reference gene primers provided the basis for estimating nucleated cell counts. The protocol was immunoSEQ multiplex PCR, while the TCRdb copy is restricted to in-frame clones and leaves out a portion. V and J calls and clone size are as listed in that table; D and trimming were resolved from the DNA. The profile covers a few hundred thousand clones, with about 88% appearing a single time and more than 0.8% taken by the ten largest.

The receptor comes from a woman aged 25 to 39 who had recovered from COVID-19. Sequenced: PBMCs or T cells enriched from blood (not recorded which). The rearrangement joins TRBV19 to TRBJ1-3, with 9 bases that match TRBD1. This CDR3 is CATGTGGNTIYF. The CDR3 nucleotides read TGTGCCACGGGGACAGGGGGAAACACCATATATTTT.